Listed below are T cell receptor beta chains from one sample, sequenced in a study of blood T cell repertoires in COVID-19. The data were produced by immunoSEQ multiplex PCR, yet TCRdb's version contains in-frame clones alone and is incomplete. The sample lists approximately 260,000 clones; around 83% were seen once. The specimen was PBMCs or T cells enriched from blood (not recorded which). The receptors stem from a woman aged 50 to 65 who had been exposed to COVID-19. Both conserved end residues are part of each CDR3. D genes are given only for firm matches. Rows may omit the clone size; those that give it use once, few, many or a size class.

.	TRBD1	13	TRBV5-4	TRBJ1-2	TGTGCCAGCAGCTTGGGGGACAGGCCAGGCTACACCTTC	CASSLGDRPGYTF
few	.	15	TRBV19	TRBJ1-6	TGTGCCAGTAGTCCCCGGACCGGAGGGACTTCACCCCTCCACTTT	CASSPRTGGTSPLHF
.	.	15	TRBV4-3	TRBJ1-2	TGCGCCAGCAGCCAGGCTACAGGGAATAGCTATGGCTACACCTTC	CASSQATGNSYGYTF
.	TRBD1	18	TRBV3-1/TRBV3-2	TRBJ1-2	TGTGCCAGCAGCCATACCCCCGGGACAGGGGGTGTGGATTATGGCTACACCTTC	CASSHTPGTGGVDYGYTF
.	TRBD2	18	TRBV6-4	TRBJ2-1	TGTGCCAGCAGAACCCTAGCGGGGGGAACGGAGCACTACAATGAGCAGTTCTTC	CASRTLAGGTEHYNEQFF
.	TRBD1	14	TRBV10-3	TRBJ2-1	TGTGCCGTTTCCCGCGGACAGGGGTTAGATGAGCAGTTCTTC	CAVSRGQGLDEQFF
.	.	12	TRBV19	TRBJ1-2	TGTGCCAGTAGTATGACACCGGAAGGCTACACCTTC	CASSMTPEGYTF
.	.	14	TRBV9	TRBJ2-3	TGTGCCAGCAGCGTAGGCCCCGAACTAGATACGCAGTATTTT	CASSVGPELDTQYF
.	.	12	TRBV4-3	TRBJ2-3	TGCGCCAGCAGCCCCAGGGGAGATACGCAGTATTTT	CASSPRGDTQYF
.	.	13	TRBV11-1	TRBJ1-2	TGTGCCAGCAGCCCGCAGGGGAACTATGGCTACACCTTC	CASSPQGNYGYTF
.	.	18	TRBV4-3	TRBJ2-3	TGCGCCAGCAGCCACGGACTCTCCATTAGCTTTAACACAGATACGCAGTATTTT	CASSHGLSISFNTDTQYF
once	.	14	TRBV19	TRBJ2-7	TGTGCCAGTAGTATAGCGTCAGCAGGGTACGAGCAGTACTTC	CASSIASAGYEQYF
.	TRBD1	13	TRBV29-1	TRBJ1-2	TGCAGCGTTAAGGAAGCACAGGGGCAGGGCTACACCTTC	CSVKEAQGQGYTF
.	.	14	TRBV4-2	TRBJ1-2	TGTGCCAGCAGGTATAACACAGGGACGGATGGCTACACCTTC	CASRYNTGTDGYTF
.	.	15	TRBV7-2	TRBJ2-2	TGTGCCAGCAGCTTAATCGACTATTCAACCGGGGAGCTGTTTTTT	CASSLIDYSTGELFF
.	TRBD1	14	TRBV7-9	TRBJ1-1	TGTGCCAGCAGCGCCCGGACAGGGGACACTGAAGCTTTCTTT	CASSARTGDTEAFF
.	TRBD2	15	TRBV4-2	TRBJ2-2	TGTGCCAGCAGCCAAGAAGAGCGGGGGCCCGGGGAGCTGTTTTTT	CASSQEERGPGELFF
.	.	15	TRBV7-8	TRBJ2-7	TGTGCCAGCAGCTTAGCGCGGGTAGGGCGGTACGAGCAGTACTTC	CASSLARVGRYEQYF
.	.	14	TRBV6-5	TRBJ1-2	TGTGCCAGCACCCGGGGAGGCAATTCATATGGCTACACCTTC	CASTRGGNSYGYTF
few	.	14	TRBV6-5	TRBJ1-2	TGTGCCAGCAGTTCAGGGAAATCTAACTATGGCTACACCTTC	CASSSGKSNYGYTF
few	.	12	TRBV13	TRBJ2-3	TGTGCCAGCAGCTCCAACACAGATACGCAGTATTTT	CASSSNTDTQYF
.	TRBD2	16	TRBV3-1/TRBV3-2	TRBJ2-1	TGTGCCAGCAGCATATCCTCCGGGACTAGCGGACGAGAGCAGTTCTTC	CASSISSGTSGREQFF
.	.	17	TRBV10-3	TRBJ2-6	TGTGCCATCAGTGAGTCAGTGGGGGGAACTGGGGCCAACGTCCTGACTTTC	CAISESVGGTGANVLTF
.	TRBD1	13	TRBV27	TRBJ1-1	TGTGCCAGCAGTCCCCTGACAGGGACTGAAGCTTTCTTT	CASSPLTGTEAFF
.	TRBD2	15	TRBV4-1	TRBJ2-5	TGCGCCAGCAGCCAAGTCGGGAGGGTGGTAGAGACCCAGTACTTC	CASSQVGRVVETQYF
.	.	14	TRBV7-2	TRBJ1-5	TGTGCCAGCAGCCCCATAGCGGGGAATCAGCCCCAGCATTTT	CASSPIAGNQPQHF
.	TRBD1	13	TRBV5-1	TRBJ1-2	TGCGCCAGCAGCCGGACAGGGACCTATGGCTACACCTTC	CASSRTGTYGYTF
.	.	14	TRBV28	TRBJ1-3	TGTGCCAGCAGAACACGGGACTTTGGAAACACCATATATTTT	CASRTRDFGNTIYF
.	TRBD2	13	TRBV9	TRBJ2-3	TGTGCCAGCAATACGGGGGGTTTAGATACGCAGTATTTT	CASNTGGLDTQYF
.	TRBD1	15	TRBV29-1	TRBJ2-1	TGCAGCGTTCCAAACAGGGGCAGCTCCTACAATGAGCAGTTCTTC	CSVPNRGSSYNEQFF
.	.	12	TRBV4-3	TRBJ2-2	TGCGCCAGCAGTCTCACCGCGGGGGAGCTGTTTTTT	CASSLTAGELFF
.	.	12	TRBV7-9	TRBJ2-1	TGTGCCAGCATCGGACGGGATAATGAGCAGTTCTTC	CASIGRDNEQFF
.	.	10	TRBV2	TRBJ1-1	TGTGCCAGCCGACTAGTCGAAGCTTTCTTT	CASRLVEAFF
once	TRBD1	12	TRBV6-5	TRBJ1-2	TGTGCCAGCGGACGGGGACAGGGTTTCTACACCTTC	CASGRGQGFYTF